The clone carrying this TCR beta chain was seen ten or more times. Its antigen is not identified. Germline CDR1 reads DFQATT; CDR2 reads SNEGSKA (reference sequence). CDR3 length: 14 residues. The V segment lost 6 bases and the J segment 2 bases; nucleotides outside the gene matches: 7. The data are from a study of regulatory T cells in long-lasting Graves disease. Across the whole study: Patients with new Graves' disease had used antithyroid drugs below 3 months. Findings and caveats of the study: Among persistent patients, a larger number of public clonotypes were shared (roughly 2,700) than among newly diagnosed patients (around 980).

To make TCR beta libraries, researchers used iRepertoire HTBI primers and Arm-PCR of CDR3 regions. From the multiplex PCR reads, TCRdb called clonotypes with MiXCR, one entry per CDR3 protein. The table has 580,000 or so distinct CDR3 sequences, roughly 16% seen once; the top ten hold about 12%. This sample's time point: newly diagnosed GD, antithyroid drugs for less than 3 months. Construction of the TCR library relied on RNA isolated from PBMCs. These same data were also listed under a study on T cells in Graves' hyperthyroidism and ophthalmopathy. In that study: Patients aged 18 to 65 had newly diagnosed hyperthyroidism lasting under 2 months.

The sequencing used peripheral blood mononuclear cells (PBMCs), collected at new diagnosis, from a patient treated with antithyroid drugs. The chain uses TRBV20-1 and TRBJ2-1; 7 positions match TRBD1. This clonotype was sampled from a man younger than 35 with Graves disease. CDR3 coding DNA: TGCAGTGCCGCGACAGGGTCTACCTACAATGAGCAGTTCTTC. Its protein product is CSAATGSTYNEQFF.